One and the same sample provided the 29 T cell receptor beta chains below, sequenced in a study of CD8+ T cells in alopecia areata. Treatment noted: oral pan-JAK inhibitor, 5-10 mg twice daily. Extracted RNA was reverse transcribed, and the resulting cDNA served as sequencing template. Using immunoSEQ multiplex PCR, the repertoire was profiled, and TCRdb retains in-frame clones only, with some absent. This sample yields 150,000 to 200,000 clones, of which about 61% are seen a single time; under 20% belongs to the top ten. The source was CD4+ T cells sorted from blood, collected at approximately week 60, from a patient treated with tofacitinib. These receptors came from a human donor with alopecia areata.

The CDR3 region is CASSIRNQPQHF. The CDR3 nucleotides read TGTGCCAGTAGTATAAGGAATCAGCCCCAGCATTTT. The chain joins TRBV19 to TRBJ1-5, with D unresolved. Germline V gene sequence: CDR1 LNHDA, CDR2 SQIVND (reference sequence). The CDR3 extends over 12 amino acids. Trimming removed 2 bases from V and 4 bases from J, with 3 bases in between.

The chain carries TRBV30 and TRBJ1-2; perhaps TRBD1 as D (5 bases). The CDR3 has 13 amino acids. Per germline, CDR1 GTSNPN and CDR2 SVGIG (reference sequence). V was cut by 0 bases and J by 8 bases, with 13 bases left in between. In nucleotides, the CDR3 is TGTGCCTGGAGTGTACGAGGAGGGGAAGGCTACACCTTC. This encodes CAWSVRGGEGYTF. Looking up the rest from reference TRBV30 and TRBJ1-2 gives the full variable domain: SQTIHQWPATLVQPVGSPLSLECTVEGTSNPNLYWYRQAAGRGLQLLFYSVGIGQISSEVPQNLSASRPQDRQFILSSKKLLLSDSGFYLCAWSVRGGEGYTFGSGTRLTVV.

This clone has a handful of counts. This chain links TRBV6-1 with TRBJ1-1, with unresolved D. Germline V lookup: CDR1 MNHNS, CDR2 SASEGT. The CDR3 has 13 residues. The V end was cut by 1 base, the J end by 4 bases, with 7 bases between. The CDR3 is CASSEGPRTEAFF. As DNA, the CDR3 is TGTGCCAGCAGTGAAGGGCCTCGCACTGAAGCTTTCTTT.

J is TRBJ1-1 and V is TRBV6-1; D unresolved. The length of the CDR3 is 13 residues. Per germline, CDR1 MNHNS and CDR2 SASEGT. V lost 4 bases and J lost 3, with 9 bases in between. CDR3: CASSVLGYTEAFF. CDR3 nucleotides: TGTGCCAGCAGTGTTCTCGGATACACTGAAGCTTTCTTT.

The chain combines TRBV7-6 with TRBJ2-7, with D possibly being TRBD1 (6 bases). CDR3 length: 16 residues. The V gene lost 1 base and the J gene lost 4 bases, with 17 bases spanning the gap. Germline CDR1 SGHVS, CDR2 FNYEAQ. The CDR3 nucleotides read TGTGCCAGCAGCTTAGGGACAGTCGCCCTTATGTACGAGCAGTACTTC. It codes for CASSLGTVALMYEQYF.

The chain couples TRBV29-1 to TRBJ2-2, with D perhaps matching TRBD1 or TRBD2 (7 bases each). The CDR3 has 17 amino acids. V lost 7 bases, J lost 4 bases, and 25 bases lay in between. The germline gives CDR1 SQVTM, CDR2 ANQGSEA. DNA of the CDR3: TGCAGCGCTGGAGGACAGGCGGCCCCGGGGGGCACCGGGGAGCTGTTTTTT. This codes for CSAGGQAAPGGTGELFF.

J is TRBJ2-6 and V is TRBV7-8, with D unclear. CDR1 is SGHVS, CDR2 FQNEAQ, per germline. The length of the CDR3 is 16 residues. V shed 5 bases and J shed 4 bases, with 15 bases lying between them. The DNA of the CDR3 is TGTGCCAGCAGCCCGGGCAGCTTTTTGGGGGCCAACGTCCTGACTTTC. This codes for CASSPGSFLGANVLTF.

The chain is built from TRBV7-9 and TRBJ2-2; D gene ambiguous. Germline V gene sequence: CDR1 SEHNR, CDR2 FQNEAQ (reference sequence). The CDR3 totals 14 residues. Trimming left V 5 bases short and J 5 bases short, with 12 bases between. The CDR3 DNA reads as TGTGCCAGCAGCCTCATTCTACGGACCGGGGAGCTGTTTTTT. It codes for CASSLILRTGELFF.

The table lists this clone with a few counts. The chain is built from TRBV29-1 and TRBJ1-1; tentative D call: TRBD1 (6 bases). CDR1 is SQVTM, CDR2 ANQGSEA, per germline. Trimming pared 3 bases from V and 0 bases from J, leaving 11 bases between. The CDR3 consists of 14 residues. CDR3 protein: CSVDKDRMNTEAFF. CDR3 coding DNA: TGCAGCGTTGATAAGGACAGAATGAACACTGAAGCTTTCTTT.

CDR3 nucleotides: TGTGCCAGTAGTATCCGCAGGGGATCTGGCACCGGGGAGCTGTTTTTT. The encoded protein is CASSIRRGSGTGELFF. The rearrangement uses TRBV19 and TRBJ2-2; D is perhaps TRBD1 (6 bases). Trimming removed 3 bases from V and 4 bases from J, with 15 bases in between. The V gene's germline CDR1 is LNHDA and CDR2 SQIVND (reference sequence). The CDR3 sequence is 16 residues long.

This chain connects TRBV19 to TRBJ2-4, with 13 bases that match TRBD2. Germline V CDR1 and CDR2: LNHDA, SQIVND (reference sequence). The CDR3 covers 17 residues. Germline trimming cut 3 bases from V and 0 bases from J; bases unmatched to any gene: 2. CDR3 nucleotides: TGTGCCAGTAGTATGGGACTAGCGGGATTAGCCAAAAACATTCAGTACTTC. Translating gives CASSMGLAGLAKNIQYF.

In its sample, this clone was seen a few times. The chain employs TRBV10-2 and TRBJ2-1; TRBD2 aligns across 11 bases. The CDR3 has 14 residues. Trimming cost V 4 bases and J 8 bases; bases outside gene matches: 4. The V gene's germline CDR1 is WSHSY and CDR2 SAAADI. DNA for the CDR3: TGCGCCAGCAGTGGTCTAGCGGGGGGTTATGAGCAGTTCTTC. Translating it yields CASSGLAGGYEQFF.

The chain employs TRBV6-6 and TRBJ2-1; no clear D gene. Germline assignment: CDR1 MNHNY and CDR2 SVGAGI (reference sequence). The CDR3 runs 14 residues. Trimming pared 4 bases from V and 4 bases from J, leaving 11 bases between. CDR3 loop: CASSSGDRYNEQFF. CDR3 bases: TGTGCCAGCAGTTCGGGCGACCGATACAATGAGCAGTTCTTC.

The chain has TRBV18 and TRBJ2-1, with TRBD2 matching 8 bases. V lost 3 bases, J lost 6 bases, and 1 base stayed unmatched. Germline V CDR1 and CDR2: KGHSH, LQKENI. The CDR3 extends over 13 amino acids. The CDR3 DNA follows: TGTGCCAGCTCACCGAGCGGGGGCAATGAGCAGTTCTTC. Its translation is CASSPSGGNEQFF.

The DNA of the CDR3 is TGCAGCGTTGGGGTCAGACTCACAGATACGCAGTATTTT. Translating it yields CSVGVRLTDTQYF. The chain employs TRBV29-1 and TRBJ2-3; D is undetermined. This CDR3 is 13 amino acids long. Germline V gene lookup returns CDR1 SQVTM and CDR2 ANQGSEA. Between the trimmed V and J ends, which lost 4 bases and 2 bases, there was a span of 10 bases.

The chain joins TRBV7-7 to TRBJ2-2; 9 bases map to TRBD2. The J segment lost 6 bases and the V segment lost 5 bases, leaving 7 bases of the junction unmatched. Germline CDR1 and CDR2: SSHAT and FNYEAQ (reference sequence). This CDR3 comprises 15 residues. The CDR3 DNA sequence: TGTGCCAGCAGCCGGAGCGGGGGGATCTCCGGGGAGCTGTTTTTT. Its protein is CASSRSGGISGELFF.

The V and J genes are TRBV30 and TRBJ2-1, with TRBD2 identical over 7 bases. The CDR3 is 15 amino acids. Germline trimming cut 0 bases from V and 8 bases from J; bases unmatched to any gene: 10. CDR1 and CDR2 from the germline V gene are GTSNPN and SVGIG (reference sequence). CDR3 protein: CAWSVTAGVADEQFF. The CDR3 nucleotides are TGTGCCTGGAGTGTAACGGCGGGGGTTGCAGATGAGCAGTTCTTC.

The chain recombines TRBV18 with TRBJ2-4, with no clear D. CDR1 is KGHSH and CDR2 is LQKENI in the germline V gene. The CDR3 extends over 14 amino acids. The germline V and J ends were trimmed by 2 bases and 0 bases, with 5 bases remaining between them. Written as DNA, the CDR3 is TGTGCCAGCTCACCAAGGGAAGCCAAAAACATTCAGTACTTC. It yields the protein CASSPREAKNIQYF.

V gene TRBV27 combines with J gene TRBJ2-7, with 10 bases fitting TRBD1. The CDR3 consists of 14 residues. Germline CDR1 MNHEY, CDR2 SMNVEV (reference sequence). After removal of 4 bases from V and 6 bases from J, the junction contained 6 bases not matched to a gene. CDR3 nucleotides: TGTGCCAGCAGTTCGTCGACAGGGGGCTTCGAGCAGTACTTC. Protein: CASSSSTGGFEQYF.

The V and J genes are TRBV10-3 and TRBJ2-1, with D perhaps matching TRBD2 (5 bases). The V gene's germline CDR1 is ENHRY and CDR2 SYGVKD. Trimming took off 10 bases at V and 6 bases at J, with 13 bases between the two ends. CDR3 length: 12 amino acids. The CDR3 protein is CASRRTVNEQFF. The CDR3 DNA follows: TGTGCCAGCAGAAGGACTGTCAATGAGCAGTTCTTC.

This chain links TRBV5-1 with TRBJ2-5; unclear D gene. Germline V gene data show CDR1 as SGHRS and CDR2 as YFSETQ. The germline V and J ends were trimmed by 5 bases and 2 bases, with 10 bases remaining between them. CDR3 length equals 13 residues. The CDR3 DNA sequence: TGCGCCAGCAGTCGGAGAGCTCAAGAGACCCAGTACTTC. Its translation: CASSRRAQETQYF.

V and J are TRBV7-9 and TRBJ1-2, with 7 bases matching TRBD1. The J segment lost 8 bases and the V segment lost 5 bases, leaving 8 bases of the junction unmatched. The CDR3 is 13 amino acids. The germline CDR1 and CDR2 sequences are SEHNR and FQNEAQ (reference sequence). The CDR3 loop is CASSQGQPGGYTF. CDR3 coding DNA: TGTGCCAGCAGCCAGGGACAGCCTGGGGGCTACACCTTC.

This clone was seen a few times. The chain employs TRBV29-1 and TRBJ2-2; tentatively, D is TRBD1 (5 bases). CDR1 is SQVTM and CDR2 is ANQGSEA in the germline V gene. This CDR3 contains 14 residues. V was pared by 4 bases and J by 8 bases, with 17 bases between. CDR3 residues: CSVALRTRPGELFF. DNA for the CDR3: TGCAGCGTTGCCCTGCGGACAAGGCCAGGGGAGCTGTTTTTT.

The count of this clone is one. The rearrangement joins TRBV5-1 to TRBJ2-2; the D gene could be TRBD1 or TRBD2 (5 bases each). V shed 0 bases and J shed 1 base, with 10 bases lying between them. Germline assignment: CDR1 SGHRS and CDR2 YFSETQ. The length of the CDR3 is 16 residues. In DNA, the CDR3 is TGCGCCAGCAGCTTGGATCTGGGGGTGAACACCGGGGAGCTGTTTTTT. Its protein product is CASSLDLGVNTGELFF.

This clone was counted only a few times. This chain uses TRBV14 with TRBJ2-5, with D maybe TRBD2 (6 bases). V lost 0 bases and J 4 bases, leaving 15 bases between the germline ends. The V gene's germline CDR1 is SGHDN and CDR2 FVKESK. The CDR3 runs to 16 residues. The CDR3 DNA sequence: TGTGCCAGCAGCCAAGATACCCTGACGGAGGGAGAGACCCAGTACTTC. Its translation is CASSQDTLTEGETQYF.

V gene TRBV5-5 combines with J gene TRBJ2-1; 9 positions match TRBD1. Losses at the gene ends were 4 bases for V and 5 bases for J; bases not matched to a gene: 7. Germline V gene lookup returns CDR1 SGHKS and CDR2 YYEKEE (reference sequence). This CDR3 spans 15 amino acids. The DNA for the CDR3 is TGTGCCAGCAGCCAAGGACAGGGGAGGGACAATGAGCAGTTCTTC. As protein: CASSQGQGRDNEQFF.

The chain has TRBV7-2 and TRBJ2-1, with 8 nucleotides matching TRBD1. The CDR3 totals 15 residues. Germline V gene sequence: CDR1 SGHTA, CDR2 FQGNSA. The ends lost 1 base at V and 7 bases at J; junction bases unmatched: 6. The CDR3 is CASSLVLTGDNEQFF. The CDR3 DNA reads TGTGCCAGCAGCTTAGTTTTGACAGGGGATAATGAGCAGTTCTTC.

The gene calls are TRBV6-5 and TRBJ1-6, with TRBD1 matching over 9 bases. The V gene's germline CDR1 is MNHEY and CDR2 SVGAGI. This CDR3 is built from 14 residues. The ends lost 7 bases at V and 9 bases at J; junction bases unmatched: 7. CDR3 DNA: TGTGCCAGCACCCTAGGACAGGGGAGTTCACCCCTCCACTTT. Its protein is CASTLGQGSSPLHF.

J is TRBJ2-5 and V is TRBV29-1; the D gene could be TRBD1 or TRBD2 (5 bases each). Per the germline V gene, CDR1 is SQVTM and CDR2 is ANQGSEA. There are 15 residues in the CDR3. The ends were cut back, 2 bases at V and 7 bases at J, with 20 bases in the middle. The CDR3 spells CSVEQTGTSRATQYF. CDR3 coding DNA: TGCAGCGTTGAACAAACGGGGACCTCAAGAGCGACCCAGTACTTC.